This T cell receptor beta chain came from a study of monozygotic twins with cystic fibrosis. Only in-frame clones appear in the TCRdb table, and some are missing; sequencing was by immunoSEQ multiplex PCR. Of 34,000 or so clones listed, roughly nine tenths were seen once; the top ten hold roughly 0.9%. Deletions cut 0 bases from V and 4 bases from J, with 10 bases between. Germline CDR1 MNHEY, CDR2 SVGAGI. The CDR3 extends over 15 amino acids. The rearrangement links TRBV6-5 to TRBJ1-5; the D is unclear. Input material: blood. The TCR originated in a girl aged 2 to 10 with cystic fibrosis. The CDR3 sequence: CASSYSVSGNQPQHF. The CDR3 nucleotides read TGTGCCAGCAGTTACTCAGTTAGTGGGAATCAGCCCCAGCATTTT.